Only a few counts were recorded for the clone carrying this T cell receptor (beta chain). The sample comes from a study of blood T cell repertoires in COVID-19. Across the whole study: COVID-19 samples, acute and convalescent, were from the United States, Italy and Spain. The cDNA or gDNA used as material had been derived from T cells, B-cell-depleted T cells, or PBMCs.

The germline CDR1 and CDR2 sequences are SGHAT and FQNNGV. This CDR3 comprises 14 residues. V dropped 5 bases and J dropped 4 bases, with 14 bases sitting between them. The method was immunoSEQ multiplex PCR; TCRdb's version includes in-frame clones alone and lacks a portion of them. The table has around 170,000 clones, around 82% seen once; the top ten hold 12% to 15%. This receptor was identified in a man aged 18 to 30 with active or convalescent COVID-19. V is TRBV11-2 and J is TRBJ1-1; a weak D match, TRBD1 (5 bases). The sample comprised peripheral blood. The CDR3 spells CASSPGFLGTEAFF. The CDR3 region has the DNA TGTGCCAGCAGCCCAGGGTTTTTGGGCACTGAAGCTTTCTTT.